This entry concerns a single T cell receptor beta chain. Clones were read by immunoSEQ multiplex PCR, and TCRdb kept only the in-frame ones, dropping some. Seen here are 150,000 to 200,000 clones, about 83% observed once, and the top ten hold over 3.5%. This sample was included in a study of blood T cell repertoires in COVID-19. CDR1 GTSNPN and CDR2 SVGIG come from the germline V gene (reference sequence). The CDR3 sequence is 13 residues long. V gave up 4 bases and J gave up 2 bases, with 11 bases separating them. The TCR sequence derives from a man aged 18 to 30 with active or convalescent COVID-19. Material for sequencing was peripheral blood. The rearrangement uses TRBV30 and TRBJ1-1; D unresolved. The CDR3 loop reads CAWMSGSNTEAFF. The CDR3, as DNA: TGTGCCTGGATGTCCGGGAGTAACACTGAAGCTTTCTTT.